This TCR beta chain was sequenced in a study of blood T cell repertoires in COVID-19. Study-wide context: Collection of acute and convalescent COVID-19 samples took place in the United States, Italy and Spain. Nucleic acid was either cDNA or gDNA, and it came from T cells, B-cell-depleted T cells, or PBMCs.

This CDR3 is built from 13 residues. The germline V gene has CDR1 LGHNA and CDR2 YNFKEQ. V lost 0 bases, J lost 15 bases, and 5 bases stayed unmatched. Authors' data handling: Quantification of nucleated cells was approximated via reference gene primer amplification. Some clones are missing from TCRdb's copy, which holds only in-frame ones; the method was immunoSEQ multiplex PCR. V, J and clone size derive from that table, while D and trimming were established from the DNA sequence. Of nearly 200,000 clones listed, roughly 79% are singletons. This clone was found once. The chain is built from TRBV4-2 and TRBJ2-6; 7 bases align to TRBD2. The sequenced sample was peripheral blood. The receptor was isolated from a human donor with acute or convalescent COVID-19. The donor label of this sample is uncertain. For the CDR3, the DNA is TGTGCCAGCAGCCAAGATTTGGGGGGGGGCCTGACTTTC. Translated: CASSQDLGGGLTF.